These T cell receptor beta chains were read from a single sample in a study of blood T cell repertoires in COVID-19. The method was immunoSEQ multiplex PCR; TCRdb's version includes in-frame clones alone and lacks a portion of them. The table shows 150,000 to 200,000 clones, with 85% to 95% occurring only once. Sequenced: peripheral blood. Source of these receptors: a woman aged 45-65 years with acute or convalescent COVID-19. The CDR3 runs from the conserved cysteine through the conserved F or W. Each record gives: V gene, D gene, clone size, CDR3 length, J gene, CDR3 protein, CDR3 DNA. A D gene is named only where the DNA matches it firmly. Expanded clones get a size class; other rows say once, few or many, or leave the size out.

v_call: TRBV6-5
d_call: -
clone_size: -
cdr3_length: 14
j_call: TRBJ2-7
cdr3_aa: CASSYSTFSYEQYF
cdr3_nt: TGTGCCAGCAGTTACTCGACTTTCTCCTACGAGCAGTACTTC

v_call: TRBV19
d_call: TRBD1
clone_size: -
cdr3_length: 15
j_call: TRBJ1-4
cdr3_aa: CASSSRTGGVEKLFF
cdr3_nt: TGTGCCAGTAGTTCCCGGACAGGGGGCGTTGAAAAACTGTTTTTT

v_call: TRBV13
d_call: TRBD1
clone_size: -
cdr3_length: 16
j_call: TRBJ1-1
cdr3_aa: CASSPTGGWINTEAFF
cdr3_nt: TGTGCCAGCAGCCCAACAGGGGGTTGGATTAACACTGAAGCTTTCTTT

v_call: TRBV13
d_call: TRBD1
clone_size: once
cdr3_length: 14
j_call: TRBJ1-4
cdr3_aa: CASSQTGNNEKLFF
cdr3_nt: TGTGCCAGCAGCCAGACAGGGAATAATGAAAAACTGTTTTTT

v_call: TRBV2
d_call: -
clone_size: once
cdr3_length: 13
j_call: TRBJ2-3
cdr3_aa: CASKRTVTDTQYF
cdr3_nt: TGTGCCAGCAAGAGGACAGTAACAGATACGCAGTATTTT

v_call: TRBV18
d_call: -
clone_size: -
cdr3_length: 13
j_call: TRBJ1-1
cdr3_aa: CASSLTVNTEAFF
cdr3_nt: TGTGCCAGCTCACTGACAGTGAACACTGAAGCTTTCTTT

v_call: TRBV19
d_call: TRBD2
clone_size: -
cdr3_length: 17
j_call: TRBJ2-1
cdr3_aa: CASSISPSGRGYNEQFF
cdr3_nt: TGTGCCAGTAGTATAAGTCCGAGCGGGAGAGGATACAATGAGCAGTTCTTC

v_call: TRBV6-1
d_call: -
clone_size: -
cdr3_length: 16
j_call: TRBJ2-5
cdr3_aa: CASSETLTEPKETQYF
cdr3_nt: TGTGCCAGCAGTGAAACTTTAACAGAACCGAAAGAGACCCAGTACTTC

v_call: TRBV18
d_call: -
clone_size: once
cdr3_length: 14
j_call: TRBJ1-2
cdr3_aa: CASSPAAGAGGYTF
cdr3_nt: TGTGCCAGCTCACCAGCCGCCGGGGCGGGGGGCTACACCTTC

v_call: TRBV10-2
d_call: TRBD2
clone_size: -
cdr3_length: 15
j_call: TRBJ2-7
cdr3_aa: CASRETSGSFGEQYF
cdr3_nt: TGCGCCAGCAGGGAAACTAGCGGGAGTTTCGGCGAGCAGTACTTC

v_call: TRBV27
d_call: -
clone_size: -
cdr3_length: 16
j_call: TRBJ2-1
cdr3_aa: CASSRLGVSSYNEQFF
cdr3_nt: TGTGCCAGCAGCCGCTTAGGGGTGAGCTCCTACAATGAGCAGTTCTTC

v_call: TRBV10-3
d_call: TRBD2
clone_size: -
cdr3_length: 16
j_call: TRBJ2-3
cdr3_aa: CAITGTSGASTDTQYF
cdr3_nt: TGTGCCATCACGGGGACTAGCGGGGCTAGCACAGATACGCAGTATTTT

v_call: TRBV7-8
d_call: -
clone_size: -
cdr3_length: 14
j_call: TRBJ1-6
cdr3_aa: CASSFHDGISPLHF
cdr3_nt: TGTGCCAGCAGTTTCCATGACGGGATTTCACCCCTCCACTTT

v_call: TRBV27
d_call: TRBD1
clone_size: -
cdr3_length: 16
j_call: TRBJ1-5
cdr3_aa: CASSSPGQGLNQPQHF
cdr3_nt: TGTGCCAGCAGTTCGCCGGGACAGGGGCTAAATCAGCCCCAGCATTTT

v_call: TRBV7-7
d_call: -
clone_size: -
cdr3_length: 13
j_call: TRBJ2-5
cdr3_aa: CASSLPGQETQYF
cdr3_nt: TGTGCCAGCAGCTTGCCGGGGCAAGAGACCCAGTACTTC

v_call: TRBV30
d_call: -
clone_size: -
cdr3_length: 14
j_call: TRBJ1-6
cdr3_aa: CAWTIDSANSPLHF
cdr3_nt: TGTGCCTGGACTATCGACAGCGCTAATTCACCCCTCCACTTT

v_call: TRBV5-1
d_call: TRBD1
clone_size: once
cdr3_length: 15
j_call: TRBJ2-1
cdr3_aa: CASSYRGQGGNEQFF
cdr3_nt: TGCGCCAGCAGTTATAGGGGACAGGGAGGGAATGAGCAGTTCTTC

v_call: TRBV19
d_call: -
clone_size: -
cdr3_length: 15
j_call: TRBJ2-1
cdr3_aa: CASSIGGGPYNEQFF
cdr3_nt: TGTGCCAGTAGTATTGGGGGGGGGCCCTACAATGAGCAGTTCTTC

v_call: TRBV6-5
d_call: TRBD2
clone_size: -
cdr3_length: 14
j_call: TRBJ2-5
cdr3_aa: CASSSLAGGETQYF
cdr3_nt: TGTGCCAGCAGTTCCTTAGCGGGGGGAGAGACCCAGTACTTC

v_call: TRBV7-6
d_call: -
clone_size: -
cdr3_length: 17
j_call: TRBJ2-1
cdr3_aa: CASSDNPIASSYNEQFF
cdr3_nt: TGTGCCAGCAGCGATAACCCGATCGCGAGCTCCTACAATGAGCAGTTCTTC

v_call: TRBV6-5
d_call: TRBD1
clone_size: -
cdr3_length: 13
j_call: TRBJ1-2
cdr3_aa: CASRRPGQGVESF
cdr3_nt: TGTGCCAGCAGAAGGCCGGGACAGGGGGTCGAATCCTTC

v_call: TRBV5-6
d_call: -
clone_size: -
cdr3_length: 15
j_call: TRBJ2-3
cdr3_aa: CASSLAGFGEDTQYF
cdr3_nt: TGTGCCAGCAGCTTGGCGGGGTTCGGGGAGGATACGCAGTATTTT

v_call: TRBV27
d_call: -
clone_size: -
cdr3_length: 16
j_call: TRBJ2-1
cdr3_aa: CASSFYSGTGSGEQFF
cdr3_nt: TGTGCCAGCAGTTTCTATAGCGGGACAGGGTCTGGTGAGCAGTTCTTC

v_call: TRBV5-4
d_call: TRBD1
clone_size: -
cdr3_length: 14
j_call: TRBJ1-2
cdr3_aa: CASSYTTGDYGYTF
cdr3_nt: TGTGCCAGCAGCTATACGACAGGGGACTATGGCTACACCTTC

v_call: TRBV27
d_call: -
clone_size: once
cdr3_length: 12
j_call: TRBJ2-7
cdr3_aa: CASSRGAYEQYF
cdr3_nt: TGTGCCAGCAGTCGCGGGGCCTACGAGCAGTACTTC

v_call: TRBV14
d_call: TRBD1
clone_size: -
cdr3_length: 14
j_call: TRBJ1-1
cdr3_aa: CASSQGTGAVEAFF
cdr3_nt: TGTGCCAGCAGCCAAGGGACAGGGGCGGTTGAAGCTTTCTTT

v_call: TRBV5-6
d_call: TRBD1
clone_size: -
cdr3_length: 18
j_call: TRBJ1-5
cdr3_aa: CASSLGSIGGYDNQPQHF
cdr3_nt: TGTGCCAGCAGCTTGGGCTCTATAGGGGGCTACGACAATCAGCCCCAGCATTTT

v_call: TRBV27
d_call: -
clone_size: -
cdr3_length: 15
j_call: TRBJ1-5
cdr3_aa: CASSSTGYGNQPQHF
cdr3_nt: TGTGCCAGCAGTTCTACAGGGTATGGCAATCAGCCCCAGCATTTT

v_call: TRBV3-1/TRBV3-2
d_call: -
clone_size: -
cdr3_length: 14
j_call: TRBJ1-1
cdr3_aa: CASSQEEGRTEAFF
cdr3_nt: TGTGCCAGCAGCCAAGAGGAGGGAAGAACTGAAGCTTTCTTT

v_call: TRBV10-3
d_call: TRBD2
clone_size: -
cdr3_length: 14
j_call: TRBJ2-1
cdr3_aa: CAISGSSGRNEQFF
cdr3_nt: TGTGCCATCAGTGGCTCCAGCGGGAGAAATGAGCAGTTCTTC

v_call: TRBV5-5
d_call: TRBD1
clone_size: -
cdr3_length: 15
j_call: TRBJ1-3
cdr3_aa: CASSQDRARGNTIYF
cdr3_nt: TGTGCCAGCAGCCAAGACAGGGCACGCGGAAACACCATATATTTT

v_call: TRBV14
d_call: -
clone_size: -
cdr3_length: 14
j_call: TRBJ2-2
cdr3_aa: CASSPGTHTGELFF
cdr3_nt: TGTGCCAGCAGCCCCGGGACACACACCGGGGAGCTGTTTTTT

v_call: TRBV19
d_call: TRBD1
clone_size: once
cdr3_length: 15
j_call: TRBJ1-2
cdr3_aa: CASSIDTTGGEGYTF
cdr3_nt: TGTGCCAGTAGTATAGATACGACAGGGGGTGAAGGCTACACCTTC

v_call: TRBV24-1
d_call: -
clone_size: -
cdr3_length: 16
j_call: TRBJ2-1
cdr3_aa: CATSDPAESSYNEQFF
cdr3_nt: TGTGCCACCAGTGACCCAGCGGAGAGCTCCTACAATGAGCAGTTCTTC

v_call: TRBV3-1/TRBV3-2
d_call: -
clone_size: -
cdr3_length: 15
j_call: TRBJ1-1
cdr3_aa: CASSQDNRPNTEAFF
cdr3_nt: TGTGCCAGCAGCCAAGATAACAGACCGAACACTGAAGCTTTCTTT

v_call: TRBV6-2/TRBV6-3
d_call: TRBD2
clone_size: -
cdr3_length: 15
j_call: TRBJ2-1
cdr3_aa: CASSSTGTSLNEQFF
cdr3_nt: TGTGCCAGCAGTTCAACCGGGACTAGCCTCAATGAGCAGTTCTTC

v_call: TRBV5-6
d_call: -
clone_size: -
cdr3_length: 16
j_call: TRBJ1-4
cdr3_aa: CASSLRQALGREKLFF
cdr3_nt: TGTGCCAGCAGCTTGAGGCAGGCGTTGGGTCGTGAAAAACTGTTTTTT

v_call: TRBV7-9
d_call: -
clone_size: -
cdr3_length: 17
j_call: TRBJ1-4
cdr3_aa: CASSSRESRTGIEKLFF
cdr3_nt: TGTGCCAGCAGCTCCCGGGAGTCCAGAACCGGGATAGAAAAACTGTTTTTT

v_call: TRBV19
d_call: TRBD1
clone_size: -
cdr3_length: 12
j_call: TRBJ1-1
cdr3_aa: CGSGQGDTEAFF
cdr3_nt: TGTGGGTCGGGACAGGGGGACACTGAAGCTTTCTTT

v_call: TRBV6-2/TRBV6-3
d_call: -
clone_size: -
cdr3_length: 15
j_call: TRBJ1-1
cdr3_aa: CASSWPETGPREAFF
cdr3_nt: TGTGCCAGCAGTTGGCCGGAGACAGGTCCAAGGGAAGCTTTCTTT

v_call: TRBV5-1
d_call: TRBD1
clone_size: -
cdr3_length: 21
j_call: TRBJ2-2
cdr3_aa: CASSLGLKEVVGTGDTGELFF
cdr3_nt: TGCGCCAGCAGCTTGGGACTTAAAGAGGTCGTGGGGACAGGGGACACCGGGGAGCTGTTTTTT

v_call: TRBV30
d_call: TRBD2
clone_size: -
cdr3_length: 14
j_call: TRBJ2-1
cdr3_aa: CAWSEAGGLNEQFF
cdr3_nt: TGTGCCTGGAGTGAAGCGGGGGGTTTAAATGAGCAGTTCTTC

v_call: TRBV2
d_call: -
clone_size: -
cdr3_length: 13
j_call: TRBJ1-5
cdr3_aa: CASSGDSNQPQHF
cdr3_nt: TGTGCCAGCAGTGGAGATAGCAATCAGCCCCAGCATTTT

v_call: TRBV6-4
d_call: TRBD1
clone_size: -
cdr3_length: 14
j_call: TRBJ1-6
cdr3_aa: CASSEQGLRSPLHF
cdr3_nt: TGTGCCAGCAGTGAACAGGGGCTAAGATCACCCCTCCACTTT

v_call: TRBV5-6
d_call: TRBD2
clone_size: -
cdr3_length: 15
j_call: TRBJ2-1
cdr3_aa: CASSLAGSSSDEQFF
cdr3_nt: TGTGCCAGCAGCTTAGCGGGAAGCTCTAGCGATGAGCAGTTCTTC

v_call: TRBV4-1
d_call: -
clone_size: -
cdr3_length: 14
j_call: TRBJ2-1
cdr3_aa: CASSQPGANNEQFF
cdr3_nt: TGCGCCAGCAGCCAACCGGGAGCCAACAATGAGCAGTTCTTC

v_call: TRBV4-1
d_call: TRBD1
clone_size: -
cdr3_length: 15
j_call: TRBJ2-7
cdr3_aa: CASSYRDRGANEQYF
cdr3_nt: TGCGCCAGCAGTTATCGGGACAGGGGGGCTAACGAGCAGTACTTC

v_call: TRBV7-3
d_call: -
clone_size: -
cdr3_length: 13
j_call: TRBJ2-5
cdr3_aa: CASSRDKQETQYF
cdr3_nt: TGTGCCAGCAGCCGGGACAAACAAGAGACCCAGTACTTC

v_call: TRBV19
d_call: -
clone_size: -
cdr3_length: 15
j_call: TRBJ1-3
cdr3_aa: CASSIGRGAGNTIYF
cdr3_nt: TGTGCCAGTAGTATTGGAAGGGGCGCTGGAAACACCATATATTTT

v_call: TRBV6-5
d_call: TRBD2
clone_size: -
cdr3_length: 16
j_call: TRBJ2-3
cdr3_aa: CASSSRRETYTDTQYF
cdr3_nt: TGTGCCAGCAGTTCCCGGCGGGAGACGTACACAGATACGCAGTATTTT

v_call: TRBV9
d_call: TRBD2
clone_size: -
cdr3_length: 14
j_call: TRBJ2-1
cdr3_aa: CASTSGGAYNEQFF
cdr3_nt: TGTGCCAGCACTAGCGGGGGGGCATACAATGAGCAGTTCTTC